This section outlines one T cell receptor beta chain sequence together with its context. This sample was taken from a study of CD4+ T cells in melanoma. Sequencing used immunoSEQ multiplex PCR; TCRdb keeps in-frame clones, though not all of them. The table lists about 50,000 clones, 80% to 90% of them singletons. Germline CDR1 SGDLS, CDR2 YYNGEE. V was shortened by 0 bases and J by 8 bases, with 9 bases between the two germline ends. The CDR3 is made up of 14 amino acids. The sequencing sample was made of peripheral blood. The chain combines TRBV9 with TRBJ1-6; D ambiguous. The TCR sequence derives from a human donor with melanoma. CDR3 amino acids: CASSVADTYSPLHF. The CDR3 DNA reads TGTGCCAGCAGCGTAGCAGACACATATTCACCCCTCCACTTT.